This T cell receptor beta chain was recorded in a study of blood T cell repertoires in COVID-19. About the research overall: Sample material is recorded as cDNA or gDNA derived from T cells, B-cell-depleted T cells, or PBMCs.

Profiling relied on immunoSEQ multiplex PCR, and the TCRdb table lists in-frame clones only, not all of them. The table lists 25,000 or so clones, around nine tenths of them singletons, with around 2.7% in the top ten. Trimming took off 4 bases at V and 0 bases at J, with 18 bases between the two ends. The germline V gene encodes CDR1 MGHRA and CDR2 YSYEKL. CDR3 length: 18 residues. The TCR sequence derives from a human donor in a cohort sampled during active COVID-19. This chain connects TRBV4-1 to TRBJ1-4; D gene ambiguous. What was sequenced was peripheral blood. The CDR3 protein is CASSLGWELLATNEKLFF. As DNA, the CDR3 is TGCGCCAGCAGCCTAGGGTGGGAGCTTCTTGCAACTAATGAAAAACTGTTTTTT.